A single sample gave rise to the 21 T cell receptor beta chains below, sequenced in a study of blood T cell repertoires in COVID-19. Using immunoSEQ multiplex PCR, the repertoire was profiled, and TCRdb retains in-frame clones only, with some absent. Of about 28,000 clones in the sample, 90% to 95% were seen once. Sequencing input: peripheral blood. These receptors came from a woman in her 70s with COVID-19, enrolled during active disease.

A single count supports this clone. CDR3 DNA sequence: TGTGCCAGCAGTTTATCGACTAGCGGGGTTAATGAGCAGTTCTTC. Protein product: CASSLSTSGVNEQFF. The chain uses TRBV27 and TRBJ2-1; 11 positions match TRBD2. After removal of 0 bases from V and 7 bases from J, the junction contained 2 bases not matched to a gene. Germline CDR1 MNHEY, CDR2 SMNVEV (reference sequence). There are 15 residues in the CDR3.

This clone has just a few counts. The chain employs TRBV29-1 and TRBJ2-2, with D possibly matching TRBD1 (6 bases). This CDR3 is 12 amino acids long. Deletions cut 0 bases from V and 8 bases from J, with 7 bases between. Per the germline V gene, CDR1 is SQVTM and CDR2 is ANQGSEA. DNA for the CDR3: TGCAGCGTTGAAGAGGGGACAGGGGAGCTGTTTTTT. Its protein is CSVEEGTGELFF.

This chain links TRBV6-1 with TRBJ1-5; tentatively, D is TRBD1 (5 bases). The V gene lost 2 bases and the J gene lost 4 bases, with 15 bases spanning the gap. Per the germline V gene, CDR1 is MNHNS and CDR2 is SASEGT. The CDR3 sequence is 16 residues long. CDR3 loop: CASSELGGGGNQPQHF. The CDR3 DNA is TGTGCCAGCAGTGAATTAGGTGGCGGGGGAAATCAGCCCCAGCATTTT.

V usage is TRBV5-1 and J usage is TRBJ1-1; TRBD1 might be the D (6 bases). V lost 0 bases and J 4 bases, leaving 16 bases between the germline ends. CDR1 SGHRS and CDR2 YFSETQ come from the germline V gene. CDR3 length equals 16 residues. CDR3 sequence (DNA): TGCGCCAGCAGCTTGGAGGGGACACTCGTATTCACTGAAGCTTTCTTT. Protein product: CASSLEGTLVFTEAFF.

In its sample, this clone was seen once. The chain uses TRBV6-5 and TRBJ1-1; 10 bases agree with TRBD1. The CDR3 extends over 14 amino acids. With 6 bases clipped from V and 4 bases from J, the junction kept 5 bases outside the gene matches. The germline V gene encodes CDR1 MNHEY and CDR2 SVGAGI. CDR3 loop: CASRGQGMGTEAFF. The CDR3 nucleotides read TGTGCCAGCAGGGGACAGGGGATGGGCACTGAAGCTTTCTTT.

The chain uses TRBV27 and TRBJ2-6, with 8 positions matching TRBD1. The CDR3 is 17 residues long. Germline CDR1 MNHEY, CDR2 SMNVEV (reference sequence). V trimming: 2 bases; J trimming: 0 bases; junction bases outside the gene matches: 3. The CDR3 DNA follows: TGTGCCAGCAGTTTAGGGACAGGCAGCTCTGGGGCCAACGTCCTGACTTTC. Encoded protein: CASSLGTGSSGANVLTF.

This chain connects TRBV28 to TRBJ2-2; D is uncertain. With 10 bases removed from V and 4 bases from J, the gap between germline ends came to 19 bases. Looked up from germline, CDR1 is MDHEN and CDR2 is SYDVKM. This CDR3 is 15 amino acids long. CDR3 bases: TGTGCCATCGCCCCATCTTACGGTCCCACCGGGGAGCTGTTTTTT. Translating it yields CAIAPSYGPTGELFF.

The chain combines TRBV25-1 with TRBJ1-3; D gene ambiguous. V shed 5 bases and J shed 1 base, with 3 bases lying between them. This CDR3 comprises 12 residues. The V gene's germline CDR1 is MGHDK and CDR2 SYGVNS. In DNA, the CDR3 is TGTGCCAGCAGTCTTTCTGGAAACACCATATATTTT. Translation gives CASSLSGNTIYF.

The chain has TRBV6-5 and TRBJ1-5; no firm D call. Germline assignment: CDR1 MNHEY and CDR2 SVGAGI. This CDR3 comprises 14 residues. With 8 bases removed from V and 0 bases from J, the gap between germline ends came to 11 bases. The CDR3 DNA follows: TGTGCCAGCCGATCGGGGAATAGCAATCAGCCCCAGCATTTT. Amino acids: CASRSGNSNQPQHF.

Regarding this clone: A read error may account for a junction end that differs from germline. The CDR3 coding sequence is TGTGCTAGCAGCTTAGCCCGGCGGGACTCATCCTACAATGAGCAGTTCTTC. Its protein is CASSLARRDSSYNEQFF. This rearrangement joins TRBV7-7 to TRBJ2-1; D might be TRBD2 (6 bases). CDR1 is SSHAT, CDR2 FNYEAQ, per germline (reference sequence). This CDR3 is 17 amino acids long.

J is TRBJ2-7 and V is TRBV11-2, with TRBD2 matching 12 bases. The CDR3 extends over 17 amino acids. Germline trimming cut 3 bases from V and 0 bases from J; bases unmatched to any gene: 6. Germline V CDR1 and CDR2: SGHAT, FQNNGV. CDR3 region: CASSFGLAGPDSYEQYF. CDR3 DNA: TGTGCCAGCAGCTTTGGACTAGCGGGACCCGACTCCTACGAGCAGTACTTC.

The rearrangement joins TRBV11-3 to TRBJ2-5; 11 nucleotides line up with TRBD2. V lost 5 bases, J lost 0 bases, and 5 bases stayed unmatched. This CDR3 spans 16 amino acids. Germline-derived CDR1 and CDR2 are SGHNT and YENEEA. CDR3 residues: CASSLRTSGYQETQYF. CDR3 in DNA: TGTGCCAGCAGCCTCAGGACTAGCGGGTACCAAGAGACCCAGTACTTC.

This chain links TRBV10-3 with TRBJ2-1; 13 bases match TRBD2. CDR1 and CDR2 (germline): ENHRY, SYGVKD. V dropped 5 bases and J dropped 9; count of bases not matched to a gene: 7. CDR3 length: 15 amino acids. CDR3 sequence (DNA): TGTGCCATCAGTCCGGGACTAGCGGGAATGGGTGAGCAGTTCTTC. It codes for CAISPGLAGMGEQFF.

The gene calls are TRBV28 and TRBJ2-1; 8 bases line up with TRBD2. V lost 6 bases to trimming and J lost 14 bases; unmatched junction nucleotides: 9. Germline V CDR1 and CDR2: MDHEN, SYDVKM. The CDR3 contains 12 residues. CDR3 DNA sequence: TGTGCCAGCAGGCCTTTAGCCGGGGGGGAGTTCTTC. Translation: CASRPLAGGEFF. The full variable domain, in which reference TRBV28 and TRBJ2-1 provide the parts outside the CDR3, is DVKVTQSSRYLVKRTGEKVFLECVQDMDHENMFWYRQDPGLGLRLIYFSYDVKMKEKGDIPEGYSVSREKKERFSLILESASTNQTSMYLCASRPLAGGEFFGPGTRLTVL.

The rearrangement uses TRBV2 and TRBJ2-3; 8 bases agree with TRBD2. Germline lookup yields CDR1 SNHLY and CDR2 FYNNEI. V shed 4 bases, J shed 3 bases, and the junction held 9 bases outside the gene matches. This CDR3 has 16 amino acids. CDR3 protein: CASSGGSGRNTDTQYF. DNA of the CDR3: TGTGCCAGCAGTGGTGGAAGCGGGAGAAATACAGATACGCAGTATTTT.

This clone was detected once. The chain employs TRBV12-3 or TRBV12-4 and TRBJ2-3; TRBD2 aligns across 10 bases. The CDR3 has 13 residues. V lost 10 bases, J lost 1 base, and 2 bases stayed unmatched. The CDR3 sequence is CATGTSGTDTQYF. The CDR3 coding sequence is TGTGCCACGGGGACTAGCGGCACAGATACGCAGTATTTT.

This clone was observed a few times. The rearrangement joins TRBV28 to TRBJ1-1; tentative D call: TRBD1 (6 bases). Germline assignment: CDR1 MDHEN and CDR2 SYDVKM. The CDR3 consists of 17 residues. With 0 bases removed from V and 6 bases from J, the gap between germline ends came to 20 bases. The CDR3 bases are TGTGCCAGCAGTTTATGGGGGGGGACACCAAGGCGTTCTGAAGCTTTCTTT. Protein: CASSLWGGTPRRSEAFF.

The V call is TRBV19, the J call TRBJ1-5, with 8 bases that match TRBD1. Trimming removed 3 bases from V and 6 bases from J; junction bases left unmatched: 4. Looked up from germline, CDR1 is LNHDA and CDR2 is SQIVND (reference sequence). This CDR3 contains 14 residues. In DNA, the CDR3 is TGTGCCAGTAGTATCCCAGGGGGCGGTCAGCCCCAGCATTTT. This sequence encodes CASSIPGGGQPQHF.

This sequence joins TRBV19 and TRBJ1-3; 7 bases are shared with TRBD1. Germline values: CDR1 LNHDA, CDR2 SQIVND (reference sequence). The CDR3 spans 12 residues. With V trimmed by 5 bases and J by 7 bases, 2 bases remained unmatched. The CDR3 DNA is TGTGCCAGTAGTGAACAGGGGAACACCATATATTTT. Its protein is CASSEQGNTIYF.

The chain employs TRBV3-1 (or the pseudogene TRBV3-2) and TRBJ2-1; 7 bases are shared with TRBD2. Germline values: CDR1 LGHDT, CDR2 YNNKEL (reference sequence). Germline trimming cut 6 bases from V and 2 bases from J; bases unmatched to any gene: 7. This CDR3 comprises 15 residues. The CDR3 bases are TGTGCCAGCAGTCACCCGGGACTACCCTACAATGAGCAGTTCTTC. The encoded protein is CASSHPGLPYNEQFF.

In DNA, the CDR3 is TGTGCCACCGCACTTAGCAATCAGCCCCAGCATTTT. It encodes CATALSNQPQHF. This chain joins TRBV28 and TRBJ1-5; no definite D call. The CDR3 consists of 12 residues. Germline lookup yields CDR1 MDHEN and CDR2 SYDVKM. V dropped 10 bases and J dropped 0 bases, with 7 bases sitting between them. The full variable domain, completed using reference TRBV28 and TRBJ1-5, is DVKVTQSSRYLVKRTGEKVFLECVQDMDHENMFWYRQDPGLGLRLIYFSYDVKMKEKGDIPEGYSVSREKKERFSLILESASTNQTSMYLCATALSNQPQHFGDGTRLSIL.